This TCR beta chain comes out of a study of blood T cell repertoires in COVID-19. Study at large: The cDNA or gDNA used as material had been derived from T cells, B-cell-depleted T cells, or PBMCs.

The CDR3 sequence is 11 residues long. The germline CDR1 and CDR2 sequences are MNHEY and SMNVEV (reference sequence). Trimming cost V 6 bases and J 7 bases, with 6 bases left between them. Methods used by the authors: The assay estimated nucleated cells by amplifying reference gene primers. Clones were read by immunoSEQ multiplex PCR, and TCRdb kept only the in-frame ones, dropping some. V and J calls and clone size are those listed in that table; D and trimming were worked out from the DNA. The sample includes approximately 33,000 clones, around 90% of them seen just once. This sequence joins TRBV27 and TRBJ2-2; D is perhaps TRBD1 (5 bases). The receptor comes from a man between 60 and 75 years old with COVID-19, enrolled during active disease. The sequenced sample consisted of peripheral blood. The CDR3 region is CASSQGGELFF. In DNA form, the CDR3 reads TGTGCCAGCAGCCAGGGCGGGGAGCTGTTTTTT.